Listed below are T cell receptor beta chains from one sample, sequenced in a study of CD8 T cells in ankylosing spondylitis. Via MiXCR, TCRdb re-called the 5' RACE reads, giving one row per CDR3 protein. This sample yields about 330,000 distinct CDR3 sequences, of which 6.5% to 10% are seen a single time; roughly 14% belongs to the top ten. The sequencing input was blood, either unsorted or a sorted T cell fraction (not recorded which). These receptors came from a male donor with ankylosing spondylitis. CDR3s include the opening cysteine and the closing phenylalanine or tryptophan. The D gene is left open where the match is weak. Clone size is not always given. Where it is, it says once, few, many or a class for expanded clones.

clone_size: -
v_call: TRBV20-1
d_call: TRBD1
j_call: TRBJ1-2
cdr3_aa: CSARGILQGDFGYTF
cdr3_nt: TGCAGTGCTAGGGGTATCTTACAGGGGGATTTTGGCTACACCTTC

clone_size: many
v_call: TRBV14
d_call: -
j_call: TRBJ1-1
cdr3_aa: CASSQGWEAEAFF
cdr3_nt: TGTGCCAGCAGCCAAGGTTGGGAGGCTGAAGCTTTCTTT

clone_size: few
v_call: TRBV6-1
d_call: TRBD2
j_call: TRBJ2-1
cdr3_aa: CASVTVAGGNEQFF
cdr3_nt: TGTGCCAGCGTGACGGTAGCGGGAGGAAATGAGCAGTTCTTC

clone_size: few
v_call: TRBV4-1
d_call: -
j_call: TRBJ2-7
cdr3_aa: CASSQDVRGLGSYEQYF
cdr3_nt: TGCGCCAGCAGCCAAGATGTGAGGGGTCTCGGCTCCTACGAGCAGTACTTC

clone_size: many
v_call: TRBV7-9
d_call: -
j_call: TRBJ2-1
cdr3_aa: CASSSTGPNYNEQFF
cdr3_nt: TGTGCCAGCAGCTCGACAGGCCCTAACTACAATGAGCAGTTCTTC

clone_size: -
v_call: TRBV5-1
d_call: -
j_call: TRBJ2-7
cdr3_aa: CASGWVTSYEQYF
cdr3_nt: TGCGCCAGCGGCTGGGTAACGTCCTACGAGCAGTACTTC

clone_size: many
v_call: TRBV18
d_call: TRBD1
j_call: TRBJ2-5
cdr3_aa: CASSPGQGAQETQYF
cdr3_nt: TGTGCCAGCTCACCGGGACAGGGGGCACAAGAGACCCAGTACTTC

clone_size: -
v_call: TRBV7-9
d_call: TRBD1
j_call: TRBJ1-5
cdr3_aa: CASSSSGTDNSNQPQHF
cdr3_nt: TGTGCCAGCAGCTCTTCCGGGACAGACAATAGCAATCAGCCCCAGCATTTT

clone_size: -
v_call: TRBV29-1
d_call: -
j_call: TRBJ1-5
cdr3_aa: CSVGGGNQPQHF
cdr3_nt: TGCAGCGTAGGAGGGGGCAATCAGCCCCAGCATTTT

clone_size: few
v_call: TRBV5-1
d_call: -
j_call: TRBJ2-2
cdr3_aa: CASSLQGSGVGELFF
cdr3_nt: TGCGCCAGCAGCCTTCAAGGGTCCGGGGTCGGGGAGCTGTTTTTT

clone_size: -
v_call: TRBV5-6
d_call: TRBD2
j_call: TRBJ2-1
cdr3_aa: CASIRLAGRNEQFF
cdr3_nt: TGTGCCAGCATCCGACTAGCGGGACGCAATGAGCAGTTCTTC

clone_size: -
v_call: TRBV2
d_call: TRBD2
j_call: TRBJ2-3
cdr3_aa: CASKSGRNTDTQYF
cdr3_nt: TGTGCCAGCAAAAGCGGGAGAAACACAGATACGCAGTATTTT

clone_size: few
v_call: TRBV28
d_call: TRBD2
j_call: TRBJ2-1
cdr3_aa: CASSLSLAASEQFF
cdr3_nt: TGTGCCAGCAGTTTATCCCTAGCGGCAAGTGAGCAGTTCTTC

clone_size: many
v_call: TRBV4-2
d_call: -
j_call: TRBJ2-7
cdr3_aa: CASSQLYDDEQYF
cdr3_nt: TGTGCCAGCAGCCAACTTTACGATGACGAGCAGTACTTC

clone_size: few
v_call: TRBV20-1
d_call: TRBD2
j_call: TRBJ2-2
cdr3_aa: CSARLAGRATGELFF
cdr3_nt: TGCAGTGCTCGACTAGCGGGTCGAGCTACCGGGGAGCTGTTTTTT

clone_size: -
v_call: TRBV6-1
d_call: -
j_call: TRBJ2-7
cdr3_aa: CASSGQRSSYEQYF
cdr3_nt: TGTGCCAGCAGTGGCCAGCGGAGCTCCTACGAGCAGTACTTC

clone_size: many
v_call: TRBV7-9
d_call: -
j_call: TRBJ2-2
cdr3_aa: CASRPDRPYTGELFF
cdr3_nt: TGTGCCAGCAGACCTGACAGGCCTTACACCGGGGAGCTGTTTTTT

clone_size: -
v_call: TRBV20-1
d_call: TRBD2
j_call: TRBJ2-1
cdr3_aa: CGAPPVGGGDYNEQFF
cdr3_nt: TGCGGTGCTCCTCCCGTGGGGGGAGGGGACTACAATGAGCAGTTCTTC

clone_size: many
v_call: TRBV9
d_call: -
j_call: TRBJ2-4
cdr3_aa: CASSVDEATQQYF
cdr3_nt: TGTGCCAGCAGCGTAGATGAAGCTACTCAACAGTACTTC

clone_size: few
v_call: TRBV5-1
d_call: -
j_call: TRBJ2-5
cdr3_aa: CASSLGEAARETQYF
cdr3_nt: TGCGCCAGCAGCTTGGGGGAGGCCGCACGGGAGACCCAGTACTTC

clone_size: -
v_call: TRBV7-9
d_call: -
j_call: TRBJ2-2
cdr3_aa: CASSLIAPANTGELFF
cdr3_nt: TGTGCCAGCAGCTTAATCGCACCAGCGAACACCGGGGAGCTGTTTTTT

clone_size: few
v_call: TRBV29-1
d_call: -
j_call: TRBJ1-4
cdr3_aa: CSVGGGYEKLFF
cdr3_nt: TGCAGCGTTGGAGGAGGGTACGAAAAACTGTTTTTT

clone_size: -
v_call: TRBV6-1
d_call: -
j_call: TRBJ1-5
cdr3_aa: CASSENVGQGNWPQHF
cdr3_nt: TGTGCCAGCAGTGAAAATGTAGGCCAGGGGAATTGGCCCCAGCATTTT

clone_size: few
v_call: TRBV10-3
d_call: TRBD1
j_call: TRBJ2-7
cdr3_aa: CAIMRDSSYEQYF
cdr3_nt: TGTGCCATCATGAGGGACAGCTCCTACGAGCAGTACTTC

clone_size: few
v_call: TRBV9
d_call: -
j_call: TRBJ2-7
cdr3_aa: CASSPRTDSYEQYF
cdr3_nt: TGTGCCAGCAGCCCCCGGACGGACTCCTACGAGCAGTACTTC

clone_size: few
v_call: TRBV12-3/TRBV12-4
d_call: -
j_call: TRBJ1-1
cdr3_aa: CASSRPPGTEAFF
cdr3_nt: TGTGCCAGCAGCCGACCTCCAGGCACTGAAGCTTTCTTT

clone_size: -
v_call: TRBV5-1
d_call: TRBD2
j_call: TRBJ2-2
cdr3_aa: CASVAGTSPGELFF
cdr3_nt: TGCGCCAGCGTCGCCGGGACTAGTCCCGGGGAGCTGTTTTTT

clone_size: -
v_call: TRBV19
d_call: -
j_call: TRBJ2-1
cdr3_aa: CASSPHTPSSYNEQFF
cdr3_nt: TGTGCCAGTAGTCCTCACACTCCGAGCTCCTACAATGAGCAGTTCTTC

clone_size: many
v_call: TRBV25-1
d_call: TRBD2
j_call: TRBJ2-7
cdr3_aa: CASRLAYEQYF
cdr3_nt: TGTGCCAGCAGACTAGCGTACGAGCAGTACTTC

clone_size: -
v_call: TRBV28
d_call: -
j_call: TRBJ1-5
cdr3_aa: CASSLPGRGNQPQHF
cdr3_nt: TGTGCCAGCAGTCTACCTGGCAGGGGCAATCAGCCCCAGCATTTT

clone_size: many
v_call: TRBV10-3
d_call: -
j_call: TRBJ2-2
cdr3_aa: CAISENRVTNTGELFF
cdr3_nt: TGTGCCATCAGTGAGAACCGGGTCACGAACACCGGGGAGCTGTTTTTT

clone_size: -
v_call: TRBV28
d_call: TRBD1
j_call: TRBJ2-7
cdr3_aa: CASSPPTGTGGYEQYF
cdr3_nt: TGTGCCAGCAGCCCCCCGACAGGGACCGGCGGCTACGAGCAGTACTTC

clone_size: -
v_call: TRBV7-6
d_call: TRBD1
j_call: TRBJ2-7
cdr3_aa: CASSPGTGVIEQYF
cdr3_nt: TGTGCCAGCAGCCCTGGGACAGGGGTTATCGAGCAGTACTTC

clone_size: -
v_call: TRBV7-8
d_call: -
j_call: TRBJ1-4
cdr3_aa: CASSTRTAYNEKLFF
cdr3_nt: TGTGCCAGCAGCACCCGGACAGCTTATAATGAAAAACTGTTTTTT

clone_size: -
v_call: TRBV27
d_call: TRBD2
j_call: TRBJ2-7
cdr3_aa: CASRLGTSGSREQYF
cdr3_nt: TGTGCCAGCAGGCTCGGGACTAGCGGGAGTCGCGAGCAGTACTTC

clone_size: -
v_call: TRBV5-1
d_call: TRBD2
j_call: TRBJ2-3
cdr3_aa: CASSLEGLAGGLNTDTQYF
cdr3_nt: TGCGCCAGCAGCTTGGAGGGACTAGCGGGAGGCCTTAACACAGATACGCAGTATTTT

clone_size: many
v_call: TRBV28
d_call: -
j_call: TRBJ1-1
cdr3_aa: CASSRRRAAEAFF
cdr3_nt: TGTGCCAGCAGCCGCCGCAGGGCGGCTGAAGCTTTCTTT

clone_size: -
v_call: TRBV20-1
d_call: -
j_call: TRBJ2-1
cdr3_aa: CSAAGNEQFF
cdr3_nt: TGCAGTGCGGCCGGTAATGAGCAGTTCTTC

clone_size: -
v_call: TRBV18
d_call: -
j_call: TRBJ1-6
cdr3_aa: CASSPPEGGNSPLHF
cdr3_nt: TGTGCCAGCTCACCACCGGAGGGTGGGAATTCACCCCTCCACTTT

clone_size: -
v_call: TRBV4-3
d_call: TRBD1
j_call: TRBJ2-3
cdr3_aa: CASSQTTGSTDTQYF
cdr3_nt: TGCGCCAGCAGCCAAACGACAGGGAGTACAGATACGCAGTATTTT

clone_size: many
v_call: TRBV29-1
d_call: -
j_call: TRBJ2-3
cdr3_aa: CSVDAGSTDTQYF
cdr3_nt: TGCAGCGTTGATGCGGGAAGCACAGATACGCAGTATTTT

clone_size: -
v_call: TRBV2
d_call: -
j_call: TRBJ2-1
cdr3_aa: CASRALSGSYNEQFF
cdr3_nt: TGTGCCAGCAGAGCCCTGAGCGGATCCTACAATGAGCAGTTCTTC

clone_size: -
v_call: TRBV7-9
d_call: -
j_call: TRBJ2-7
cdr3_aa: CASSLRDRYEQYF
cdr3_nt: TGTGCCAGCAGCTTGCGGGACAGATACGAGCAGTACTTC

clone_size: few
v_call: TRBV20-1
d_call: -
j_call: TRBJ2-7
cdr3_aa: CSARGVSFSYEQYF
cdr3_nt: TGCAGTGCTAGGGGAGTATCGTTCTCCTACGAGCAGTACTTC

clone_size: -
v_call: TRBV6-2/TRBV6-3
d_call: -
j_call: TRBJ2-2
cdr3_aa: CASSYGYTGELFF
cdr3_nt: TGTGCCAGCAGTTACGGGTACACCGGGGAGCTGTTTTTT

clone_size: many
v_call: TRBV7-8
d_call: -
j_call: TRBJ2-2
cdr3_aa: CASSVFANTGELFF
cdr3_nt: TGTGCCAGCAGTGTCTTCGCGAACACCGGGGAGCTGTTTTTT

clone_size: many
v_call: TRBV18
d_call: -
j_call: TRBJ2-5
cdr3_aa: CASSKTAIETQYF
cdr3_nt: TGTGCCAGCTCTAAGACAGCGATAGAGACCCAGTACTTC

clone_size: -
v_call: TRBV6-2/TRBV6-3
d_call: TRBD1
j_call: TRBJ2-7
cdr3_aa: CASSRTRDRDSYEQYF
cdr3_nt: TGTGCCAGCAGTCGGACCCGGGACAGGGACTCCTACGAGCAGTACTTC

clone_size: many
v_call: TRBV28
d_call: TRBD1
j_call: TRBJ2-4
cdr3_aa: CASSFPGTGNIQYF
cdr3_nt: TGTGCCAGCAGTTTCCCGGGGACAGGAAACATTCAGTACTTC

clone_size: many
v_call: TRBV20-1
d_call: -
j_call: TRBJ2-2
cdr3_aa: CSASVQHNTGELFF
cdr3_nt: TGCAGTGCTAGCGTACAGCATAACACCGGGGAGCTGTTTTTT

clone_size: -
v_call: TRBV18
d_call: -
j_call: TRBJ2-5
cdr3_aa: CASSQTVQETQYF
cdr3_nt: TGTGCCAGCTCCCAGACAGTCCAAGAGACCCAGTACTTC

clone_size: -
v_call: TRBV5-6
d_call: -
j_call: TRBJ2-5
cdr3_aa: CASSSLRSVGTQYF
cdr3_nt: TGTGCCAGCAGCTCCCTGCGGTCGGTTGGGACCCAGTACTTC